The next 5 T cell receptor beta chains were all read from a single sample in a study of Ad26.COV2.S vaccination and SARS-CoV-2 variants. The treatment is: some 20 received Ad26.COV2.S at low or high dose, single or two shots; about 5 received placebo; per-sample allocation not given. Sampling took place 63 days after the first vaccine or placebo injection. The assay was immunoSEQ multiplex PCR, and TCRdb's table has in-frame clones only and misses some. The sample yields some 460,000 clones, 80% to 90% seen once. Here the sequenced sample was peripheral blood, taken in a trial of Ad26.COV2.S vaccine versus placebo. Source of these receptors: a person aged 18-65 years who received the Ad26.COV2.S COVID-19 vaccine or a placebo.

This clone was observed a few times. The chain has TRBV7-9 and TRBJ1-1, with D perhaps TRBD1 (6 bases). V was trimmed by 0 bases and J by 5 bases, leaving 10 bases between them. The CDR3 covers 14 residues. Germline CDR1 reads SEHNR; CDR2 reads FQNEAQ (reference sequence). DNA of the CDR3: TGTGCCAGCAGCTTAGCGGCGGGGGCAACTGAAGCTTTCTTT. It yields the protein CASSLAAGATEAFF.

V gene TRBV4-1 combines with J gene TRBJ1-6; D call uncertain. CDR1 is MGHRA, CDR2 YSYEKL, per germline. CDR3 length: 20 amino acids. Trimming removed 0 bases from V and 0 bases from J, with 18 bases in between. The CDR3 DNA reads TGCGCCAGCAGCCAAGAGCCCCCGACGCTCTTGAGCTCCTATAATTCACCCCTCCACTTT. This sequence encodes CASSQEPPTLLSSYNSPLHF.

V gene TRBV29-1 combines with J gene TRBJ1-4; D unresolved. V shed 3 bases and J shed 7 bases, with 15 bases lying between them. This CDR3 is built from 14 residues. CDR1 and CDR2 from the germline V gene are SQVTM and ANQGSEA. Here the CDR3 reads CSVDLGELGEKLFF. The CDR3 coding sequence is TGCAGCGTTGACCTTGGGGAGTTGGGTGAAAAACTGTTTTTT.

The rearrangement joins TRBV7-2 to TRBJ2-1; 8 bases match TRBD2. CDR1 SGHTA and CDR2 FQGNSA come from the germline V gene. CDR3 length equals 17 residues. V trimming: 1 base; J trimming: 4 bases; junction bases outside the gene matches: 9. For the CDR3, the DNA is TGTGCCAGCAGCTTAGAAGAGCGCGGGGGGCCATACAATGAGCAGTTCTTC. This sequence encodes CASSLEERGGPYNEQFF.

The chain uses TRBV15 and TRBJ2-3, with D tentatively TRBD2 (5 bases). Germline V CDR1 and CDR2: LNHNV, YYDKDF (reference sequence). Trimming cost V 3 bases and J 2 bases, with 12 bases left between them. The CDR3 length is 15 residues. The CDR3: CATSRGSGYTDTQYF. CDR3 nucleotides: TGTGCCACCAGCAGGGGTTCGGGGTACACAGATACGCAGTATTTT.